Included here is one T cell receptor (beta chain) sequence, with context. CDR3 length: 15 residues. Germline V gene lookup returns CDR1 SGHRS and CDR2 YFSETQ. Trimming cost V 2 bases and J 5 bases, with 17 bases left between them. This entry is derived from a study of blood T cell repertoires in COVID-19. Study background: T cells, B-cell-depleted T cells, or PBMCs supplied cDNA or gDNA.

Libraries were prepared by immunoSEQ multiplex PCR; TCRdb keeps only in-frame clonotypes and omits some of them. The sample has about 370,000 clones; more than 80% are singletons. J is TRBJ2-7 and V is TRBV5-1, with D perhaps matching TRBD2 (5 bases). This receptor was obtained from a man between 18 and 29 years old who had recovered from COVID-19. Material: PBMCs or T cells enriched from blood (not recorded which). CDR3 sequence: CASSFGPGIQNEQYF. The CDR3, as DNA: TGCGCCAGCAGCTTTGGACCCGGGATCCAAAACGAGCAGTACTTC. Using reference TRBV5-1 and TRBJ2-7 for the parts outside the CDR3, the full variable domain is KAGVTQTPRYLIKTRGQQVTLSCSPISGHRSVSWYQQTPGQGLQFLFEYFSETQRNKGNFPGRFSGRQFSNSRSEMNVSTLELGDSALYLCASSFGPGIQNEQYFGPGTRLTVT.